Following are 17 T cell receptor beta chains from one sample sequenced in a study of Graves' ophthalmopathy and Graves' hyperthyroidism. The TCR beta CDR3 regions underwent amplification from RNA transcripts. A first-round RT-PCR used HTBI primers, followed by a second-round multiplex PCR. TCRdb reprocessed the multiplex PCR reads with MiXCR, giving one entry per CDR3 protein. The data show tens of thousands of distinct CDR3 sequences, more than 45% seen once. Input material: peripheral blood. These receptors were obtained from an adult man with Graves' ophthalmopathy.

Turning to this clonotype: Because the CDR3 is missing its conserved closing phenylalanine or tryptophan, this is likely a read error. The V gene is TRBV6-1, the J gene TRBJ2-3; a weak D match, TRBD2 (7 bases). Germline CDR1 is MNHNS and CDR2 is SASEGT. The CDR3 sequence is 17 residues long. V gave up 3 bases and J gave up 3 bases, with 19 bases separating them. The chain's CDR3 is CASSDSPSGGGTDTQYL. CDR3 sequence (DNA): TGTGCCAGCAGTGATAGTCCTTCGGGGGGCGGTACAGATACGCAGTATCTT.

The chain uses TRBV20-1 and TRBJ2-1; 11 nucleotides match TRBD2. Germline CDR1 reads DFQATT; CDR2 reads SNEGSKA (reference sequence). The CDR3 extends over 15 amino acids. After removal of 6 bases from V and 10 bases from J, the junction contained 14 bases not matched to a gene. DNA for the CDR3: TGCAGTGCCAAATCCGGGACTAGCGGTTCGGGGGAGCAGTTCTTC. Its protein product is CSAKSGTSGSGEQFF.

At least ten counts were recorded for this clonotype. The CDR3 coding sequence is TGTGCCAGCAGACTCGCTATCGTCGGGGAGCTGTTTTTT. This translates into CASRLAIVGELFF. The chain recombines TRBV28 with TRBJ2-2; D gene uncertain. Germline values: CDR1 MDHEN, CDR2 SYDVKM. The CDR3 totals 13 residues. Between the trimmed V and J ends, which lost 6 bases and 7 bases, there was a span of 12 bases.

The chain joins TRBV2 to TRBJ2-2; tentatively, D is TRBD1 (5 bases). This CDR3 comprises 13 residues. Deletions cut 4 bases from V and 6 bases from J, with 9 bases between. Germline CDR1 is SNHLY and CDR2 is FYNNEI. CDR3 sequence (DNA): TGTGCCAGCAGTGGACAGCTCGCCGGGGAGCTGTTTTTT. It codes for CASSGQLAGELFF.

This clonotype was detected ten times or more. The genes are TRBV28 and TRBJ2-1, with D perhaps matching TRBD2 (6 bases). The germline V gene encodes CDR1 MDHEN and CDR2 SYDVKM. The CDR3 totals 13 residues. The V end was cut by 8 bases, the J end by 4 bases, with 12 bases between. DNA of the CDR3: TGTGCCAGCGTGATTAGCGGATACAATGAGCAGTTCTTC. Its translation: CASVISGYNEQFF.

This clonotype was counted many times. The chain recombines TRBV12-5 with TRBJ1-2; 7 bases line up with TRBD1. The CDR3 extends over 18 amino acids. V gave up 6 bases and J gave up 4 bases; unmatched junction bases: 20. CDR1 LGHNT and CDR2 FRNRAP come from the germline V gene. CDR3 DNA: TGTGCTAGTGGCCTTAGATCGGGGACAGCGATTCCTCGCTATGGCTACACCTTC. Its protein is CASGLRSGTAIPRYGYTF.

The chain has TRBV20-1 and TRBJ2-7, with TRBD1 matching 8 bases. The CDR3 covers 13 residues. V lost 4 bases to trimming and J lost 9 bases; unmatched junction nucleotides: 11. Germline V gene data show CDR1 as DFQATT and CDR2 as SNEGSKA (reference sequence). The CDR3 is CSATRTGSAGQYF. DNA of the CDR3: TGCAGTGCTACCCGGACAGGGTCTGCGGGGCAGTACTTC.

This clonotype has a count of ten or more. The V call is TRBV7-9, the J call TRBJ2-1; D may be TRBD1 or TRBD2 (5 bases each). CDR1 is SEHNR, CDR2 FQNEAQ, per germline (reference sequence). The CDR3 extends over 17 amino acids. Deletions cut 1 base from V and 8 bases from J, with 21 bases between. CDR3 coding DNA: TGTGCCAGCAGCTTAGGGGGGACCGTCACTTTGGGACATGAGCAGTTCTTC. Translation: CASSLGGTVTLGHEQFF.

Notes on this clonotype: Given the absence of the conserved phenylalanine or tryptophan at the CDR3 end, a read error is likely. This rearrangement joins TRBV20-1 to TRBJ2-3; either TRBD1 or TRBD2 may fit D (5 bases each). The CDR3 length is 16 residues. Trimming stripped 4 bases from V and 0 bases from J, with 17 bases between. Germline V gene data show CDR1 as DFQATT and CDR2 as SNEGSKA (reference sequence). This CDR3 is CSAKAGWETSTDTQYL. CDR3 in DNA: TGCAGTGCTAAAGCAGGGTGGGAGACTAGCACAGATACGCAGTATTTG.

This clonotype was seen many times. The chain combines TRBV9 with TRBJ2-3; maybe TRBD2 (6 bases). In germline, CDR1 is SGDLS, CDR2 YYNGEE. Trimming cost V 0 bases and J 3 bases, with 11 bases left between them. The CDR3 contains 15 residues. The CDR3 reads CASSVEPGGTDTQYF. For the CDR3, the DNA is TGTGCCAGCAGCGTAGAGCCTGGGGGGACAGATACGCAGTATTTT.

This clonotype was observed at least ten times. The CDR3 loop is CASSITGSTQETQYF. The DNA of the CDR3 is TGTGCCAGTAGTATAACAGGGAGCACTCAAGAGACCCAGTACTTC. The genes are TRBV19 and TRBJ2-5; a possible D gene is TRBD1 (6 bases). The V end lost 2 bases, the J end lost 2 bases, and 12 bases lay between the germline ends. The CDR3 sequence is 15 residues long. Germline CDR1 is LNHDA and CDR2 is SQIVND (reference sequence).

This clonotype was seen ten or more times. The genes are TRBV12-3 or TRBV12-4 and TRBJ1-6, with D perhaps TRBD1 (5 bases). Trimming left V 6 bases short and J 9 bases short, with 9 bases between. This CDR3 has 12 amino acids. This CDR3 reads CASSGTFSPLHF. CDR3 DNA sequence: TGTGCCAGCAGCGGGACTTTTTCACCCCTCCACTTT.

Ten or more counts support this clonotype. V and J are TRBV5-4 and TRBJ1-1; no firm D call. Germline CDR1 and CDR2: SGHNT and YYREEE (reference sequence). V gave up 2 bases and J gave up 11 bases, with 16 bases separating them. This CDR3 contains 13 residues. The DNA of the CDR3 is TGTGCCAGCAGCTTCGGAGGGAACTCGGGGGCTTTCTTT. Amino acid sequence: CASSFGGNSGAFF.

The genes are TRBV19 and TRBJ2-3; D is uncertain. The germline CDR1 and CDR2 sequences are LNHDA and SQIVND (reference sequence). The CDR3 extends over 13 amino acids. V shed 3 bases and J shed 1 base, with 5 bases lying between them. The DNA for the CDR3 is TGTGCCAGTAGTATTGGGCGCACAGATACGCAGTATTTT. Protein sequence: CASSIGRTDTQYF. Full variable domain (remainder filled in from reference TRBV19 and TRBJ2-3): DGGITQSPKYLFRKEGQNVTLSCEQNLNHDAMYWYRQDPGQGLRLIYYSQIVNDFQKGDIAEGYSVSREKKESFPLTVTSAQKNPTAFYLCASSIGRTDTQYFGPGTRLTVL.

In the case of this clonotype: Given the absence of the conserved phenylalanine or tryptophan at the CDR3 end, a read error is likely. It is unclear where the CDR3 begins or ends on the DNA, so no DNA is shown, and the CDR3 is as TCRdb lists it. This sequence joins TRBV7-2 and TRBJ2-1; the D call in the table, TRBD2, was not verified against the DNA. Per germline, CDR1 SGHTA and CDR2 FQGNSA. The CDR3 length equals 11 residues, ends included. CDR3 sequence: CASSLEAGRSY.

J is TRBJ2-2 and V is TRBV9, with D tentatively TRBD1 or TRBD2 (5 bases each). The CDR3 runs to 14 residues. The germline V gene has CDR1 SGDLS and CDR2 YYNGEE. V was shortened by 2 bases and J by 5 bases, with 10 bases between the two germline ends. CDR3 sequence: CASSVWGRTGELFF. Written as DNA, the CDR3 is TGTGCCAGCAGCGTTTGGGGGAGAACCGGGGAGCTGTTTTTT.

This clonotype was seen at least ten times. The V gene is TRBV6-1, the J gene TRBJ2-5, with TRBD2 matching 10 bases. CDR1 is MNHNS and CDR2 is SASEGT in the germline V gene. The CDR3 is made up of 15 amino acids. The ends lost 2 bases at V and 5 bases at J; junction bases unmatched: 5. The CDR3, as DNA: TGTGCCAGCAGTGAACAAGCGGGGGGGCTGGAGACCCAGTACTTC. Translating it yields CASSEQAGGLETQYF.